These 8 T cell receptor beta chains share one sample of origin, sequenced in a study of blood T cell repertoires in COVID-19. Clones were sequenced by immunoSEQ multiplex PCR, and TCRdb holds only the in-frame ones, with some missing. The sample has some 65,000 clones; 75% to 90% are singletons. The sample comprised peripheral blood. The receptors shown here come from a man in his forties with COVID-19, enrolled during active disease.

J is TRBJ1-1 and V is TRBV6-5, with 7 bases matching TRBD1. V trimming: 5 bases; J trimming: 6 bases; junction bases outside the gene matches: 9. Germline CDR1 is MNHEY and CDR2 is SVGAGI. This CDR3 contains 14 residues. CDR3 residues: CASSPRGAGAEAFF. As DNA, the CDR3 is TGTGCCAGCAGTCCCAGGGGGGCCGGGGCTGAAGCTTTCTTT.

This chain connects TRBV10-3 to TRBJ1-1; D not certain. The CDR3 contains 12 residues. The V gene lost 5 bases and the J gene lost 7 bases, with 11 bases spanning the gap. The V gene's germline CDR1 is ENHRY and CDR2 SYGVKD. CDR3 DNA: TGTGCCATCAGTACGACTGGCGTTGAAGCTTTCTTT. Its protein is CAISTTGVEAFF.

This clone was seen more than once but under ten times. The chain is built from TRBV3-1 (or the pseudogene TRBV3-2) and TRBJ2-2; D not resolved. The V end was cut by 2 bases, the J end by 8 bases, with 9 bases between. Germline V CDR1 and CDR2: LGHDT, YNNKEL (reference sequence). This CDR3 has 13 residues. CDR3 DNA sequence: TGTGCCAGCAGCCAATCTAGTGAAGGGGAGCTGTTTTTT. This codes for CASSQSSEGELFF.

The chain combines TRBV2 with TRBJ1-1, with D unresolved. Trimming removed 6 bases at V and 2 bases at J, with 16 bases between. The CDR3 runs 15 residues. CDR1 is SNHLY, CDR2 FYNNEI, per germline. CDR3 protein: CASSALSGINTEAFF. The DNA for the CDR3 is TGTGCCAGCAGCGCGCTGTCGGGGATAAACACTGAAGCTTTCTTT.

This chain joins TRBV29-1 and TRBJ2-2, with D unresolved. CDR1 is SQVTM and CDR2 is ANQGSEA in the germline V gene. Trimming left V 4 bases short and J 3 bases short, with 15 bases between. The CDR3 runs to 15 residues. The CDR3 DNA sequence: TGCAGCGTTGTTCTCCTCCCCTTCGACACCGGGGAGCTGTTTTTT. Protein: CSVVLLPFDTGELFF.

CDR3 bases: TGTGCCAGCAGTCGAGCAGGGGGGAGCACAGATACGCAGTATTTT. It is translated as CASSRAGGSTDTQYF. V gene TRBV28 combines with J gene TRBJ2-3; D is possibly TRBD1 (7 bases). Germline assignment: CDR1 MDHEN and CDR2 SYDVKM. The V and J ends lost 5 bases and 0 bases respectively, with 12 bases between them. There are 15 residues in the CDR3. The full variable domain, its missing parts supplied by reference TRBV28 and TRBJ2-3, is DVKVTQSSRYLVKRTGEKVFLECVQDMDHENMFWYRQDPGLGLRLIYFSYDVKMKEKGDIPEGYSVSREKKERFSLILESASTNQTSMYLCASSRAGGSTDTQYFGPGTRLTVL.

This clone has just a few counts. This chain connects TRBV4-1 to TRBJ1-5; a possible D gene is TRBD1 (6 bases). The CDR3 is 16 amino acids. V was shortened by 0 bases and J by 6 bases, with 15 bases between the two germline ends. The V gene's germline CDR1 is MGHRA and CDR2 YSYEKL. The CDR3 coding sequence is TGCGCCAGCAGCCAAGAAGGGGGGGCATACGGTCAGCCCCAGCATTTT. It codes for CASSQEGGAYGQPQHF.

This clone appeared a few times. This chain joins TRBV11-2 and TRBJ1-1; D is undetermined. The length of the CDR3 is 12 residues. Germline CDR1 is SGHAT and CDR2 is FQNNGV. Trimming shortened V by 5 bases and J by 7 bases, and 11 bases separated the two germline ends. The CDR3 spells CASSGEVSEAFF. The DNA of the CDR3 is TGTGCCAGCAGCGGTGAGGTCAGTGAAGCTTTCTTT.